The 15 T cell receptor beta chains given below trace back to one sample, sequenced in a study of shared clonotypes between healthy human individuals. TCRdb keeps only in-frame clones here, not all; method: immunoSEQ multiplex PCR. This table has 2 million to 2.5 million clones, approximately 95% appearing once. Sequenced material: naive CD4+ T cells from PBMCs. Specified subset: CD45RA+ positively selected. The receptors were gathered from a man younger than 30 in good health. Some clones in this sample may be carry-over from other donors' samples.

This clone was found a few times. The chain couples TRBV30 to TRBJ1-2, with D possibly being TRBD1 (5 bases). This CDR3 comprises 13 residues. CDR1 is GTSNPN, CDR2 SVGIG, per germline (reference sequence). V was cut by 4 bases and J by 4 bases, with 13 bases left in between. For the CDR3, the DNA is TGTGCCTGGATGAGGGAGGGGAGCTATGGCTACACCTTC. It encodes CAWMREGSYGYTF. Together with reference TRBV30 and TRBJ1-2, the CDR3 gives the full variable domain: SQTIHQWPATLVQPVGSPLSLECTVEGTSNPNLYWYRQAAGRGLQLLFYSVGIGQISSEVPQNLSASRPQDRQFILSSKKLLLSDSGFYLCAWMREGSYGYTFGSGTRLTVV.

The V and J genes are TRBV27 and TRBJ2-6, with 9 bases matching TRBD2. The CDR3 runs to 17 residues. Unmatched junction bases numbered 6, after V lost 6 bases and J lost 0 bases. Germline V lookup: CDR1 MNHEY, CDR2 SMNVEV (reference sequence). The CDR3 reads CASSPTSGNSGANVLTF. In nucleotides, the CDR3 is TGTGCCAGCAGCCCGACTAGCGGAAACTCTGGGGCCAACGTCCTGACTTTC.

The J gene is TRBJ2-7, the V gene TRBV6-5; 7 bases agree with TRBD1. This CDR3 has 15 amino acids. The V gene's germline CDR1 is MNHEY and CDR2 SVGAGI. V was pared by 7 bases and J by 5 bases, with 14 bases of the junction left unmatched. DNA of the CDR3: TGTGCCAGCACACCCCGCCGACAGGGTCGCAACGAGCAGTACTTC. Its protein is CASTPRRQGRNEQYF.

The CDR3 DNA reads TGTGCCAGCAGCCCCGACCCAACTTCATCCGAGCAGTACTTC. Protein product: CASSPDPTSSEQYF. This chain connects TRBV11-3 to TRBJ2-5; no clear D. The DNA end favors TRBJ2-7, so the J call may be wrong. This CDR3 contains 14 residues. The germline CDR1 and CDR2 sequences are SGHNT and YENEEA.

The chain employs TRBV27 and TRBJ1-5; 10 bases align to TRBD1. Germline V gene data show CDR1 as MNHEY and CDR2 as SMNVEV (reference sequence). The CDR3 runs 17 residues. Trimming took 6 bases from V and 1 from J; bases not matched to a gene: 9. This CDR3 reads CASRPFPGQGSNQPQHF. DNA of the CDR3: TGTGCCAGCAGACCTTTCCCGGGACAGGGGAGCAATCAGCCCCAGCATTTT.

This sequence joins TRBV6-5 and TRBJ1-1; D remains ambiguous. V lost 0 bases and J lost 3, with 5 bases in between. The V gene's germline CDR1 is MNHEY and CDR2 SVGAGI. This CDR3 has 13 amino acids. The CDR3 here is CASSYSWYTEAFF. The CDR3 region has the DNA TGTGCCAGCAGTTACTCATGGTACACTGAAGCTTTCTTT.

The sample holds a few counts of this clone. CDR3 protein: CASRNEGYTF. CDR3 coding DNA: TGTGCCAGCAGGAATGAAGGCTACACCTTC. The chain employs TRBV9 and TRBJ1-2; D unclear. V shed 5 bases and J shed 8 bases, with 7 bases lying between them. In germline, CDR1 is SGDLS, CDR2 YYNGEE. The CDR3 contains 10 residues.

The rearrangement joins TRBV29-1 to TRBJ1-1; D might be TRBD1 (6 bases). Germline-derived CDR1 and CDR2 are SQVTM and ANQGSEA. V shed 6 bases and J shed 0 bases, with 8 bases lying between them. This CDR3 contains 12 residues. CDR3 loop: CSVTGLNTEAFF. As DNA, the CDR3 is TGCAGCGTGACAGGCCTGAACACTGAAGCTTTCTTT.

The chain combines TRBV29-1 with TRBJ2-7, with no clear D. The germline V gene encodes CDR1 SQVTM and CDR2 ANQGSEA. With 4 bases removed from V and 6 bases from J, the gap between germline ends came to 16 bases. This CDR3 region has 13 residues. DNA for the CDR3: TGCAGCGTTGTCTGGGTCGCCGGCGGCGAGCAGTACTTC. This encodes CSVVWVAGGEQYF.

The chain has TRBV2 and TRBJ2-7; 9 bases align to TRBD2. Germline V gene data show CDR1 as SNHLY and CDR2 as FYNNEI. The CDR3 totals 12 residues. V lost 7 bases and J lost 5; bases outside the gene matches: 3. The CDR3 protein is CASNVAGDEQYF. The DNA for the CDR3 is TGTGCCAGCAATGTAGCGGGAGACGAGCAGTACTTC.

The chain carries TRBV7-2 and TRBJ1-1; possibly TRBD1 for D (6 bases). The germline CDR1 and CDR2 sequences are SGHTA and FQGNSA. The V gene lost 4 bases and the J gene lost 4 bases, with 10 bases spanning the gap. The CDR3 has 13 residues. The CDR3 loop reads CASSYTGTTEAFF. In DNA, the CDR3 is TGTGCCAGCAGCTACACAGGGACCACTGAAGCTTTCTTT.

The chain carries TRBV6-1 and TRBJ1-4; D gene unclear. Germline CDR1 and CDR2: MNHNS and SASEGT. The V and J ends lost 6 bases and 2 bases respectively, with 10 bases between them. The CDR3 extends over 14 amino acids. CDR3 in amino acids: CASSYSLTNEKLFF. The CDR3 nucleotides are TGTGCCAGCAGCTACAGTCTGACTAATGAAAAACTGTTTTTT.

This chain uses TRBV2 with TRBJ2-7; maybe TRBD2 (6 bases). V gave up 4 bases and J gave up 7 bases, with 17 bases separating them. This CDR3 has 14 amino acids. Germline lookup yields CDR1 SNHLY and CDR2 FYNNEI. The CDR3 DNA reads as TGTGCCAGCAGTGTCGGACGGGACGCGGGGGAGCAGTACTTC. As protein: CASSVGRDAGEQYF. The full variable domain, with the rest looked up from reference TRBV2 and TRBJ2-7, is EPEVTQTPSHQVTQMGQEVILRCVPISNHLYFYWYRQILGQKVEFLVSFYNNEISEKSEIFDDQFSVERPDGSNFTLKIRSTKLEDSAMYFCASSVGRDAGEQYFGPGTRLTVT.

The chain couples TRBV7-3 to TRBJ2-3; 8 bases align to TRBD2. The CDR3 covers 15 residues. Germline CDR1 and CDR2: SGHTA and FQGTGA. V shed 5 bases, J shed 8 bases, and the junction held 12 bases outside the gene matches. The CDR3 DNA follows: TGTGCCAGCAGCCCGGCGGCGGGAGGCTCAGTTACGCAGTATTTT. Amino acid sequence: CASSPAAGGSVTQYF. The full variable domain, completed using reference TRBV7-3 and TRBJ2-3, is GAGVSQTPSNKVTEKGKYVELRCDPISGHTALYWYRQSLGQGPEFLIYFQGTGAADDSGLPNDRFFAVRPEGSVSTLKIQRTERGDSAVYLCASSPAAGGSVTQYFGPGTRLTVL.

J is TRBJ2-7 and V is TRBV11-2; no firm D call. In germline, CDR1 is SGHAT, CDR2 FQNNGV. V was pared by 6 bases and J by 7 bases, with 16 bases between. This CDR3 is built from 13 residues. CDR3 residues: CASSSWAGGEQYF. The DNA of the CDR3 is TGTGCCAGCAGTTCCTGGGCCGGCGGTGAGCAGTACTTC.